A selection of T cell receptor beta chains follows, all from one sample in a study of patients and donors after allogeneic stem cell transplantation. TCRdb reprocessed the RT-PCR reads with MiXCR, giving one entry per CDR3 protein. The table lists 190,000 or so distinct CDR3 sequences, roughly two fifths of them singletons. The sequenced sample was blood, either unsorted or a sorted T cell fraction (not recorded which). The source of these receptors is a human donor who was either an allogeneic HSCT recipient or a stem cell or donor lymphocyte infusion donor (not recorded which). It is not recorded whose cells these are; they may come from a transplant donor. Both conserved end residues are part of each CDR3. Each record gives: D gene, V gene, J gene, CDR3 length, clone size, CDR3 DNA, CDR3 protein. D genes are given only for firm matches. Clone size is given for some rows only: seen once, a few or many times, or a class if the clone is expanded.

TRBD2	TRBV2	TRBJ2-1	17	once	TGTGCCAGCAGTGAAGCTAGCGGGAGCACCTATGGCAATGAGCAGTTCTTC	CASSEASGSTYGNEQFF
NA	TRBV28	TRBJ1-1	14	NA	TGTGCCAGCAGTTTATATCCCGGGGACTACGGAGCTTTCTTT	CASSLYPGDYGAFF
TRBD1	TRBV6-5	TRBJ1-2	16	NA	TGTGCCAGCAGTTACCGACCGGGACAGGGGACCTATGGCTACACCTTC	CASSYRPGQGTYGYTF
NA	TRBV7-3	TRBJ2-7	15	NA	TGTGCCAGCAGCCCGGAAGAGGGAACAGTTGCCGAGCAGTACTTC	CASSPEEGTVAEQYF
NA	TRBV6-1	TRBJ1-2	13	NA	TGTGCCAGCAGTGAAGCGGGGGGCGTTGGCTACACCTTC	CASSEAGGVGYTF
TRBD1	TRBV4-2	TRBJ2-1	17	NA	TGTGCCAGCAGCCAAGGGACAGGTTCACTCTCCTACAATGAGCAGTTCTTC	CASSQGTGSLSYNEQFF
NA	TRBV29-1	TRBJ2-5	10	NA	TGCAGCGTTGAAGAAGAGACCCAGTACTTC	CSVEEETQYF
NA	TRBV6-5	TRBJ1-3	18	NA	TGTGCCAGCAGTTCATTCCCTACAGGCTCCACCTCTGGAAACACCATATATTTT	CASSSFPTGSTSGNTIYF
NA	TRBV14	TRBJ1-5	13	few	TGTGCCAGCAGCCAAGCAGGGAATCAGCCCCAGCATTTT	CASSQAGNQPQHF
TRBD1	TRBV12-3/TRBV12-4	TRBJ2-6	16	NA	TGTGCCAGCAGTTTTTTGACAGGGTCTGGGGCCAACGTCCTGACTTTC	CASSFLTGSGANVLTF
TRBD1	TRBV27	TRBJ2-7	16	NA	TGTGCCAGCAGTCTATCAGTTTCAGTGGACAGGGACGAGCAGTACTTC	CASSLSVSVDRDEQYF
NA	TRBV3-2	TRBJ1-2	13	NA	TGTGCCAGCAGCCGAAGGGCCATGCGAGGCTACACCTTC	CASSRRAMRGYTF
TRBD1	TRBV12-3/TRBV12-4	TRBJ1-5	15	NA	TGTGCCAGCAGTCCGGGAGGGACAGGGGGTCAGCCCCAGCATTTT	CASSPGGTGGQPQHF
TRBD1	TRBV12-3/TRBV12-4	TRBJ1-2	15	many	TGTGCCAGCAGTTTGAGGTCAGGGGGAGGCTCTGGCTACACCTTC	CASSLRSGGGSGYTF
NA	TRBV20-1	TRBJ1-1	16	NA	TGCAGTGCTAGTTTTCGGGTGAGTCCTATGAACACTGAAGCTTTCTTT	CSASFRVSPMNTEAFF
NA	TRBV28	TRBJ2-7	15	once	TGTGCCAGCAGTTTCCTCTCAGGGGGGGGCTACGAGCAGTACTTC	CASSFLSGGGYEQYF
NA	TRBV6-5	TRBJ1-5	15	NA	TGTGCCAGCAGCCTGTCCCAGAAGGGGACTCAGCCCCAGCATTTT	CASSLSQKGTQPQHF
NA	TRBV24-1	TRBJ1-5	13	few	TGTGCCACTGAAGCGGGGGCCTGGCAGCCCCAGCATTTT	CATEAGAWQPQHF
NA	TRBV29-1	TRBJ1-2	14	NA	TGCAGCGTTGAAGGGGTTGGGACGAACTATGGCTACACCTTC	CSVEGVGTNYGYTF
NA	TRBV29-1	TRBJ1-2	13	few	TGCAGCGTTGCCAGGACACCAAACTATGGCTACACCTTC	CSVARTPNYGYTF
NA	TRBV9	TRBJ2-3	15	NA	TGTGCCAGCAGCGTCGAAGCCCCTAGCACAGATACGCAGTATTTT	CASSVEAPSTDTQYF
NA	TRBV13	TRBJ1-1	16	few	TGTGCCAGCAGCTTAGGCCTGGGACTGCCAAACACTGAAGCTTTCTTT	CASSLGLGLPNTEAFF
NA	TRBV4-3	TRBJ1-4	19	NA	TGCGCCAGCAGCCAAAATGGGGGGCGGGGATTTTCCACTAATGAAAAACTGTTTTTT	CASSQNGGRGFSTNEKLFF
TRBD2	TRBV3-1	TRBJ2-1	15	NA	TGTGCCAGCAGCCAAGAAGGGACTAGCATCAATGAGCAGTTCTTC	CASSQEGTSINEQFF
TRBD1	TRBV2	TRBJ1-2	13	few	TGTGCCAGCAGTCTAACAGGGGGCGGTGGCTACACCTTC	CASSLTGGGGYTF
NA	TRBV20-1	TRBJ1-1	12	NA	TGCAGTGCTAGAGCAGGGGAGAGTAAAGCTTTCTTT	CSARAGESKAFF
TRBD2	TRBV4-3	TRBJ2-1	16	few	TGCGCCAGCAGCATTCGCCTAGCGGCTTCATATAATGAGCAGTTCTTC	CASSIRLAASYNEQFF
TRBD2	TRBV9	TRBJ2-1	17	few	TGTGCCAGCAGCACCTCAGGGACTAGCGCGGTATACAATGAGCAGTTCTTC	CASSTSGTSAVYNEQFF
NA	TRBV7-9	TRBJ1-1	14	few	TGTGCCAGCAGCAAGGGGCGGGGGAAGACTGAAGCTTTCTTT	CASSKGRGKTEAFF
NA	TRBV29-1	TRBJ1-5	15	few	TGCAGCGTTGCCTTCGGGGCCGATAGTAATCAGCCCCAGCATTTT	CSVAFGADSNQPQHF
NA	TRBV7-2	TRBJ2-3	15	NA	TGTGCCAGCAGCCCCGGGGCCTATAGGGCAGATACGCAGTATTTT	CASSPGAYRADTQYF
NA	TRBV12-3/TRBV12-4	TRBJ2-5	12	NA	TGTGCCAGCAGTTTAATGGGGGAGACCCAGTACTTC	CASSLMGETQYF
TRBD1	TRBV15	TRBJ1-1	15	NA	TGTGCCACCAGCAGAGGACAGGGGGGAGAGACTGAAGCTTTCTTT	CATSRGQGGETEAFF
NA	TRBV7-9	TRBJ1-2	13	few	TGTGCCAGCAGCGAGACGGAGAAGGATGGCTACACCTTC	CASSETEKDGYTF
TRBD2	TRBV28	TRBJ2-7	16	NA	TGTGTCAGCAGTACCAGGACTAGCGGGAACCCGTACGAGCAGTACTTC	CVSSTRTSGNPYEQYF
NA	TRBV12-3/TRBV12-4	TRBJ1-1	12	few	TGTGCCAGCAGTTTAGGGGAGGGAGGGACTTTCTTT	CASSLGEGGTFF
NA	TRBV6-6	TRBJ1-1	15	NA	TGTGCCAGCAGTTCAGCCCCCGCCCAGAGACTTGAAGCTTTCTTT	CASSSAPAQRLEAFF
NA	TRBV3-1	TRBJ1-1	13	NA	TGTGCCAGCAGCCAAACCCCAGGGGCGGAAGCTTTCTTT	CASSQTPGAEAFF
NA	TRBV5-1	TRBJ2-5	12	NA	TGCGCCAGCAGCAAGCTCCAAGAGACCCAGTACTTC	CASSKLQETQYF
NA	TRBV5-1	TRBJ1-1	11	NA	TGCGCCAGCAGAGCGGACACTGAAGCTTTCTTT	CASRADTEAFF
TRBD1	TRBV4-2	TRBJ1-6	15	few	TGTGCCAGCAGCTCCCGACAGGGGATGGGTTCACCCCTCCACTTT	CASSSRQGMGSPLHF
TRBD2	TRBV12-3/TRBV12-4	TRBJ2-1	12	NA	TGTGCCAGCACCCGGACTAGCGATGAGCAGTTCTTC	CASTRTSDEQFF
NA	TRBV4-3	TRBJ1-2	15	NA	TGCGCCAGCAGCCAAGACGAGGGGCTAGGCTATGGCTACACCTTC	CASSQDEGLGYGYTF
NA	TRBV7-9	TRBJ1-1	17	NA	TGTGCCAGCAGCTTACACGGTCAGACTCCTTGGCACACTGAAGCTTTCTTT	CASSLHGQTPWHTEAFF
NA	TRBV5-1	TRBJ1-4	15	few	TGCGCCAGCAGCTTGGCCTTTGGAGGGAAAGAAAAACTGTTTTTT	CASSLAFGGKEKLFF
NA	TRBV12-3/TRBV12-4	TRBJ2-1	20	NA	TGTGCCAGCAGTGGTTTCGCGGGCAGGAGCCCCGAAAGCTCCTACAATGAGCAGTTCTTC	CASSGFAGRSPESSYNEQFF
NA	TRBV7-2	TRBJ2-1	17	few	TGTGCCAGCAGCTTAGATTGGGGAGCGGGCGTTTACAATGAGCAGTTCTTC	CASSLDWGAGVYNEQFF
TRBD1	TRBV4-3	TRBJ1-1	14	NA	TGCGCCAGCAGCCAGGACAGGCTGAACACTGAAGCTTTCTTT	CASSQDRLNTEAFF
TRBD1	TRBV29-1	TRBJ1-6	14	few	TGCAGCGTTGCTCAGGACAGGGATAATTCACCCCTCCACTTT	CSVAQDRDNSPLHF
NA	TRBV15	TRBJ1-5	17	NA	TGTGCCACCAGCAGAGAAGTACGGACACTTAGCAATCAGCCCCAGCATTTT	CATSREVRTLSNQPQHF
NA	TRBV7-2	TRBJ1-1	15	NA	TGTGCCAGCAGCACACTACAGGGAGTGAACACTGAAGCTTTCTTT	CASSTLQGVNTEAFF
NA	TRBV27	TRBJ1-1	15	few	TGTGCCAGCAGTTTATTTGCAGGGCCGAACACTGAAGCTTTCTTT	CASSLFAGPNTEAFF
NA	TRBV13	TRBJ1-1	15	few	TGTGCCAGCAGCTTCCCACTTGTTGAAAACACTGAAGCTTTCTTT	CASSFPLVENTEAFF
TRBD1	TRBV4-1	TRBJ2-7	15	NA	TGCGCCAGCAGCCAAGTACAGGGGGCCGGCTACGAGCAGTACTTC	CASSQVQGAGYEQYF
NA	TRBV29-1	TRBJ2-3	14	NA	TGCAGCGCTGAGGGAAACTCTCTCCAAGATACGCAGTATTTT	CSAEGNSLQDTQYF
NA	TRBV5-1	TRBJ1-1	15	NA	TGCGCCAGCAGCTTGGGGGATAAGAGTGGGACTGAAGCTTTCTTT	CASSLGDKSGTEAFF
NA	TRBV7-8	TRBJ1-1	18	NA	TGTGCCAGCAGCTTAGGACATTCCGAGGGGTCATTGAACACTGAAGCTTTCTTT	CASSLGHSEGSLNTEAFF
TRBD1	TRBV7-9	TRBJ2-1	16	NA	TGTGCCAGCAGCTTGGATTCGGGACAGATAGGCAATGAGCAGTTCTTC	CASSLDSGQIGNEQFF
NA	TRBV28	TRBJ1-2	14	NA	TGTGCCAGCAGTTTGAGACGTTGGGACTATGGCTACACCTTC	CASSLRRWDYGYTF
TRBD1	TRBV24-1	TRBJ2-1	17	NA	TGTGCCACCAGTGATTCCCCCGGGACAGGGTCTTCATATGAGCAGTTCTTC	CATSDSPGTGSSYEQFF